These 21 T cell receptor beta chains share one sample of origin, sequenced in a study of blood T cell repertoires in COVID-19. Sequencing used immunoSEQ multiplex PCR; TCRdb keeps in-frame clones, though not all of them. In the table there are about 400,000 clones, around nine tenths of which are singletons. The specimen sequenced was PBMCs or T cells enriched from blood (not recorded which). These receptors all stem from a woman between 25 and 40 years old with acute COVID-19.

This clone was recorded once. The rearrangement joins TRBV24-1 to TRBJ1-5; unclear D gene. Germline V gene lookup returns CDR1 KGHDR and CDR2 SFDVKD. Trimming removed 2 bases at V and 6 bases at J, with 7 bases between. This CDR3 contains 13 residues. The CDR3 DNA is TGTGCCACCAGTGATTCGGGGTCTCAGCCCCAGCATTTT. It codes for CATSDSGSQPQHF.

Concerning this clone: Other DNA sequences within the sample encode an identical CDR3. V and J are TRBV18 and TRBJ2-5, with D uncertain. Per germline, CDR1 KGHSH and CDR2 LQKENI. This CDR3 region has 13 residues. Trimming removed 3 bases at V and 0 bases at J, with 5 bases between. CDR3: CASSPQYQETQYF. The DNA of the CDR3 is TGTGCCAGCTCACCTCAGTACCAAGAGACCCAGTACTTC.

This clone appeared once. The chain is built from TRBV11-3 and TRBJ2-5; 7 positions agree with TRBD1. With V trimmed by 4 bases and J by 2 bases, 4 bases remained unmatched. This CDR3 contains 14 residues. CDR1 and CDR2 from the germline V gene are SGHNT and YENEEA. This chain's CDR3 is CASSYGTAQETQYF. The CDR3 DNA reads as TGTGCCAGCAGCTACGGGACAGCACAAGAGACCCAGTACTTC.

The CDR3 here is CASSLRGTAQPQHF. The DNA of the CDR3 is TGTGCCAGCAGCTTGAGAGGGACAGCTCAGCCCCAGCATTTT. The rearrangement links TRBV5-6 to TRBJ1-5; 7 bases line up with TRBD1. Looked up from germline, CDR1 is SGHDT and CDR2 is YYEEEE. The CDR3 is 14 amino acids. With V trimmed by 1 base and J by 6 bases, 4 bases remained unmatched.

The J gene is TRBJ1-2, the V gene TRBV6-5, with TRBD1 as a possible D gene (6 bases). V was clipped by 5 bases and J by 10 bases, with 11 bases between them. CDR1 MNHEY and CDR2 SVGAGI come from the germline V gene. The length of the CDR3 is 11 residues. In DNA form, the CDR3 reads TGTGCCAGCAGTCGGCAGGGGCTCTACACCTTC. Encoded protein: CASSRQGLYTF.

The chain links TRBV19 to TRBJ1-5; possibly TRBD1 for D (6 bases). V lost 4 bases and J 4 bases, leaving 8 bases between the germline ends. Germline-derived CDR1 and CDR2 are LNHDA and SQIVND (reference sequence). The CDR3 sequence is 13 residues long. The CDR3 protein is CASSKDSNQPQHF. The DNA of the CDR3 is TGTGCCAGTAGTAAGGACAGTAATCAGCCCCAGCATTTT.

V usage is TRBV5-6 and J usage is TRBJ2-1, with D possibly being TRBD1 (5 bases). The germline CDR1 and CDR2 sequences are SGHDT and YYEEEE. The V and J ends lost 1 base and 7 bases respectively, with 9 bases between them. CDR3 length: 13 residues. CDR3 nucleotides: TGTGCCAGCAGCTTGCCAGGGTGGAATGAGCAGTTCTTC. Its protein is CASSLPGWNEQFF.

J is TRBJ1-1 and V is TRBV30, with 7 bases lining up with TRBD1. The CDR3 is made up of 15 amino acids. Trimming took 1 base from V and 5 from J; bases not matched to a gene: 10. Per germline, CDR1 GTSNPN and CDR2 SVGIG (reference sequence). The CDR3 DNA sequence: TGTGCCTGGAGTGCTCAAAGACAGGGTGGGACTGAAGCTTTCTTT. Its translation: CAWSAQRQGGTEAFF. The complete variable domain, with remaining parts taken from reference TRBV30 and TRBJ1-1, reads SQTIHQWPATLVQPVGSPLSLECTVEGTSNPNLYWYRQAAGRGLQLLFYSVGIGQISSEVPQNLSASRPQDRQFILSSKKLLLSDSGFYLCAWSAQRQGGTEAFFGQGTRLTVV.

V and J are TRBV7-8 and TRBJ1-1; no reliable D call. The V and J ends lost 4 bases and 5 bases respectively, with 14 bases between them. CDR3 length equals 14 residues. CDR1 SGHVS and CDR2 FQNEAQ come from the germline V gene. For the CDR3, the DNA is TGTGCCAGCAGCTATCTCCCGGGAAATACTGAAGCTTTCTTT. It encodes CASSYLPGNTEAFF.

The chain couples TRBV5-5 to TRBJ2-7; 8 nucleotides line up with TRBD1. The CDR3 runs to 15 residues. V lost 4 bases, J lost 2 bases, and 8 bases stayed unmatched. Per germline, CDR1 SGHKS and CDR2 YYEKEE (reference sequence). Written as DNA, the CDR3 is TGTGCCAGCAGCCACCCCGGACAGGGAACCTACGAGCAGTACTTC. This gives the protein CASSHPGQGTYEQYF.

This rearrangement joins TRBV18 to TRBJ2-7; TRBD1 aligns across 8 bases. Trimming took 1 base from V and 3 from J; bases not matched to a gene: 8. The CDR3 consists of 16 residues. Germline CDR1 KGHSH, CDR2 LQKENI. CDR3 sequence: CASSPLGTGQVYEQYF. The CDR3 region has the DNA TGTGCCAGCTCACCACTGGGGACAGGTCAAGTCTACGAGCAGTACTTC. The variable domain in full, with the rest retrieved from reference TRBV18 and TRBJ2-7, is NAGVMQNPRHLVRRRGQEARLRCSPMKGHSHVYWYRQLPEEGLKFMVYLQKENIIDESGMPKERFSAEFPKEGPSILRIQQVVRGDSAAYFCASSPLGTGQVYEQYFGPGTRLTVT.

CDR3 in DNA: TGTGCCAGCAGTCCGGGACAGAGGAGAGGGGCACCCCTCCACTTT. Encoded protein: CASSPGQRRGAPLHF. This chain links TRBV6-5 with TRBJ1-6; TRBD1 agrees at 7 bases. This CDR3 is 15 amino acids long. Unmatched junction bases numbered 12, after V lost 5 bases and J lost 11 bases. Per the germline V gene, CDR1 is MNHEY and CDR2 is SVGAGI.

The chain recombines TRBV29-1 with TRBJ2-3; D remains ambiguous. V lost 5 bases to trimming and J lost 1 base, with 7 bases between them. CDR1 is SQVTM, CDR2 ANQGSEA, per germline. The CDR3 is 12 amino acids. In nucleotides, the CDR3 is TGCAGCGTTAACTTAGGCACAGATACGCAGTATTTT. Translated: CSVNLGTDTQYF.

The V call is TRBV7-8, the J call TRBJ2-7; 10 bases match TRBD1. Germline V gives CDR1 SGHVS, CDR2 FQNEAQ. The V segment lost 5 bases and the J segment 3 bases; nucleotides outside the gene matches: 7. CDR3 length: 15 residues. CDR3 sequence (DNA): TGTGCCAGCAGCCTTGACAGGGGGCTATACTACGAGCAGTACTTC. Encoded protein: CASSLDRGLYYEQYF.

This clone was found a few times. This chain uses TRBV9 with TRBJ2-7; 13 nucleotides agree with TRBD2. This CDR3 contains 13 residues. The V and J ends lost 4 bases and 7 bases, in that order; junction bases with no gene match: 2. Germline V gene lookup returns CDR1 SGDLS and CDR2 YYNGEE. The CDR3 DNA sequence: TGTGCCAGCAGCCCGGGACTAGCGGGGGAGCAGTACTTC. Its protein product is CASSPGLAGEQYF.

The chain recombines TRBV6-5 with TRBJ1-4, with a weak D call TRBD1 (5 bases). CDR1 MNHEY and CDR2 SVGAGI come from the germline V gene. V gave up 2 bases and J gave up 12 bases, with 13 bases separating them. This CDR3 region has 13 residues. CDR3 protein: CASSYGSGYELFF. The CDR3 coding sequence is TGTGCCAGCAGTTACGGGTCAGGGTATGAACTGTTTTTT.

The J gene is TRBJ1-1, the V gene TRBV24-1, with D perhaps matching TRBD1 (5 bases). Germline loops: CDR1 KGHDR, CDR2 SFDVKD. The CDR3 is made up of 15 amino acids. The V end lost 6 bases, the J end lost 4 bases, and 17 bases lay between the germline ends. The chain's CDR3 is CATSREGPRGTEAFF. CDR3 nucleotide sequence: TGTGCCACCAGTAGGGAGGGGCCGAGGGGCACTGAAGCTTTCTTT.

The chain employs TRBV10-3 and TRBJ1-3; the match to TRBD1 covers 9 bases. Germline V gene lookup returns CDR1 ENHRY and CDR2 SYGVKD. J gave up 2 bases and V 6 bases, and 5 bases lay outside the gene matches. The length of the CDR3 is 15 residues. This chain's CDR3 is CAISPRQGAGNTIYF. The CDR3 DNA reads as TGTGCCATCAGCCCTAGACAGGGGGCTGGAAACACCATATATTTT.

The V call is TRBV6-5, the J call TRBJ1-1, with D perhaps matching TRBD1 (6 bases). V lost 4 bases and J lost 6, with 15 bases in between. CDR1 is MNHEY and CDR2 is SVGAGI in the germline V gene. The CDR3 is made up of 14 amino acids. The CDR3 DNA reads TGTGCCAGCAGTTTTGTGGGAGGGGGGTCTGAAGCTTTCTTT. Its translation is CASSFVGGGSEAFF.

The gene calls are TRBV5-1 and TRBJ1-2; TRBD1 aligns across 11 bases. Germline CDR1 SGHRS, CDR2 YFSETQ. The CDR3 is made up of 15 amino acids. V lost 4 bases to trimming and J lost 7 bases; unmatched junction nucleotides: 9. The CDR3 coding sequence is TGCGCCAGCAGCCCTCCGGGACAGGGGGTCGGTGGCTACACCTTC. Translation gives CASSPPGQGVGGYTF. The full variable domain, rest sourced from reference TRBV5-1 and TRBJ1-2, is KAGVTQTPRYLIKTRGQQVTLSCSPISGHRSVSWYQQTPGQGLQFLFEYFSETQRNKGNFPGRFSGRQFSNSRSEMNVSTLELGDSALYLCASSPPGQGVGGYTFGSGTRLTVV.

The chain links TRBV2 to TRBJ2-3; 7 nucleotides match TRBD1. Germline CDR1 and CDR2: SNHLY and FYNNEI. The CDR3 sequence is 13 residues long. The V and J ends lost 5 bases and 4 bases, in that order; junction bases with no gene match: 3. The CDR3 loop reads CASSSGQADTQYF. CDR3 DNA sequence: TGTGCCAGCAGTTCTGGACAGGCAGATACGCAGTATTTT.